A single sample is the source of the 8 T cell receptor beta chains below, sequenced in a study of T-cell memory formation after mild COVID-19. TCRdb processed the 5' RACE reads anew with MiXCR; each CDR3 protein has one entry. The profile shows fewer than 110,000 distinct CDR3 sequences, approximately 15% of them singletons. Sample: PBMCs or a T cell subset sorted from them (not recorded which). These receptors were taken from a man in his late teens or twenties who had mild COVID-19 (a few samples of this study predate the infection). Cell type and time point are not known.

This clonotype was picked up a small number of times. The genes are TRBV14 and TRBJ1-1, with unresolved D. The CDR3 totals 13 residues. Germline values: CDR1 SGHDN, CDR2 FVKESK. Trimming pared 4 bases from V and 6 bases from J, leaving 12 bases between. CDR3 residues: CASSPDFPSEAFF. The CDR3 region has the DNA TGTGCCAGCAGCCCTGACTTTCCTTCTGAAGCTTTCTTT.

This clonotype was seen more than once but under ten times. The CDR3, as DNA: TGTGCCAGCAGCTGGAGGATAGGGGAAGCTTTCTTT. Translated: CASSWRIGEAFF. The chain employs TRBV7-9 and TRBJ1-1, with D unclear. This CDR3 region has 12 residues. Trimming shortened V by 4 bases and J by 8 bases, and 11 bases separated the two germline ends. Germline V gene sequence: CDR1 SEHNR, CDR2 FQNEAQ (reference sequence).

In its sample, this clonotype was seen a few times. CDR3 region: CASSSTGGTDTQYF. The CDR3 DNA reads as TGTGCCAGCAGCTCAACAGGGGGCACAGATACGCAGTATTTT. The chain couples TRBV5-6 to TRBJ2-3, with TRBD1 identical over 7 bases. Per the germline V gene, CDR1 is SGHDT and CDR2 is YYEEEE. Trimming took 3 bases from V and 1 from J; bases not matched to a gene: 2. This CDR3 region has 14 residues.

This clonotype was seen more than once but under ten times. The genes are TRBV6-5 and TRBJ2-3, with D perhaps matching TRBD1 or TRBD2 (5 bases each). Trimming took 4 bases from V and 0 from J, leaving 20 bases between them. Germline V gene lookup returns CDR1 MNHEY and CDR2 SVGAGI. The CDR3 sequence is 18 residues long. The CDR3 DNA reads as TGTGCCAGCAGTTCCTGGACACCCTCACGAGGGAGCACAGATACGCAGTATTTT. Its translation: CASSSWTPSRGSTDTQYF.

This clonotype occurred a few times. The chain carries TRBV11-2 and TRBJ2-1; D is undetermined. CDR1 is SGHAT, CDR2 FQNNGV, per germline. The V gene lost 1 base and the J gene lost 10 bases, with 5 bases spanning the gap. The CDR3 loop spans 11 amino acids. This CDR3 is CASSLGEEQFF. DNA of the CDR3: TGTGCCAGCAGCTTAGGGGAAGAGCAGTTCTTC.

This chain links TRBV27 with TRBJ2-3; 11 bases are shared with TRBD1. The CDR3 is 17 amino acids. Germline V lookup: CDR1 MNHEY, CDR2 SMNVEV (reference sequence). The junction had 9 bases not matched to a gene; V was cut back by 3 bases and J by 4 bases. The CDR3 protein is CASSFIGTGGEADTQYF. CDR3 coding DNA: TGTGCCAGCAGTTTTATCGGGACAGGGGGGGAGGCAGATACGCAGTATTTT.

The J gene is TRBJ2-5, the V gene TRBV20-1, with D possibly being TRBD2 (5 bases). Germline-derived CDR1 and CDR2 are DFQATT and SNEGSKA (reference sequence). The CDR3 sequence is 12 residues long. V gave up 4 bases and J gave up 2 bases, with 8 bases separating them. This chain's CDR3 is CSANSVQETQYF. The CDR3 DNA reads TGCAGTGCTAATAGCGTACAAGAGACCCAGTACTTC.

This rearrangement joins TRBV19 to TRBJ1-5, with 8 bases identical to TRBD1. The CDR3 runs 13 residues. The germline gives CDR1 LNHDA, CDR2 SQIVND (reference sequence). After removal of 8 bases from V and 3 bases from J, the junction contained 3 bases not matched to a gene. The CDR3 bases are TGTGCCAGTGACAGGGGCGACAATCAGCCCCAGCATTTT. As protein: CASDRGDNQPQHF. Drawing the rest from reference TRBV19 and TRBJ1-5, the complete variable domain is DGGITQSPKYLFRKEGQNVTLSCEQNLNHDAMYWYRQDPGQGLRLIYYSQIVNDFQKGDIAEGYSVSREKKESFPLTVTSAQKNPTAFYLCASDRGDNQPQHFGDGTRLSIL.